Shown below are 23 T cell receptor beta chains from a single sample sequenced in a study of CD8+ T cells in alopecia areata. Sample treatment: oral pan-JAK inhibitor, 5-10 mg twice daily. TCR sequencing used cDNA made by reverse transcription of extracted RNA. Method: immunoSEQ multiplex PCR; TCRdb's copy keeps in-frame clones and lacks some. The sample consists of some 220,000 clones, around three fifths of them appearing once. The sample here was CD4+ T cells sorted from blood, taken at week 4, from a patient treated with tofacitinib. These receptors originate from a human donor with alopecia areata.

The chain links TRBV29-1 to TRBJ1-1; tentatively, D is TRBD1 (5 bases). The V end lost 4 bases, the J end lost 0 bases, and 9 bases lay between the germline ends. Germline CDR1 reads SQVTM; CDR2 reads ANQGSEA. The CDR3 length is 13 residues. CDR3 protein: CSVAGKVNTEAFF. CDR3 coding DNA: TGCAGCGTTGCAGGGAAGGTGAACACTGAAGCTTTCTTT.

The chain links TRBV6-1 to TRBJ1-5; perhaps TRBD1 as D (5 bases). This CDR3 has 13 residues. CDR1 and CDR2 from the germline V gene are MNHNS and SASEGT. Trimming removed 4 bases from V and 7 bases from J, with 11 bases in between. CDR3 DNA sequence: TGTGCCAGCAGTGGTAGGGGTGGACAGCCCCAGCATTTT. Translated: CASSGRGGQPQHF.

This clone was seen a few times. The CDR3 coding sequence is TGTGCCAGCAGCGTAGACAGGCGGGCCGGGGAGCTGTTTTTT. Its translation: CASSVDRRAGELFF. The rearrangement uses TRBV7-7 and TRBJ2-2; D is possibly TRBD1 (6 bases). V lost 5 bases and J 6 bases, leaving 13 bases between the germline ends. Looked up from germline, CDR1 is SSHAT and CDR2 is FNYEAQ (reference sequence). CDR3 length: 14 amino acids.

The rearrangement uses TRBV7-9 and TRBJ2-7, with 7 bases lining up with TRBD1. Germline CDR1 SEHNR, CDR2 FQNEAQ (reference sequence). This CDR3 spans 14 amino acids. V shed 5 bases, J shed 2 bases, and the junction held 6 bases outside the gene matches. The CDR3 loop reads CASSPRTGTYEQYF. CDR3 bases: TGTGCCAGCAGCCCTCGGACAGGCACCTACGAGCAGTACTTC.

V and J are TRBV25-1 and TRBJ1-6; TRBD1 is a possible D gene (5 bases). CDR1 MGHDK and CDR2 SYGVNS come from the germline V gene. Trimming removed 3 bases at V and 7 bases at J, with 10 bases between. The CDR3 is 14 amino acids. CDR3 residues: CASSETAFNSPLHF. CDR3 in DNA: TGTGCCAGCAGTGAGACAGCCTTCAATTCACCCCTCCACTTT.

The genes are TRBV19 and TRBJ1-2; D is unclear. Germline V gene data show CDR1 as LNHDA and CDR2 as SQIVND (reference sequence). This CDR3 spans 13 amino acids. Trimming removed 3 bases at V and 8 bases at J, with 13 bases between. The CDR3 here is CASSMAQIFGYTF. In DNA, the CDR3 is TGTGCCAGTAGTATGGCACAGATATTCGGCTACACCTTC.

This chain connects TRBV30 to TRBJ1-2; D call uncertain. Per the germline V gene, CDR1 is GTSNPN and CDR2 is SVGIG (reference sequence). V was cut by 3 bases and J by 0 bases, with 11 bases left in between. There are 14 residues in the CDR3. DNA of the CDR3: TGTGCCTGGAGGGAACCAGGAGCTAACTATGGCTACACCTTC. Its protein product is CAWREPGANYGYTF.

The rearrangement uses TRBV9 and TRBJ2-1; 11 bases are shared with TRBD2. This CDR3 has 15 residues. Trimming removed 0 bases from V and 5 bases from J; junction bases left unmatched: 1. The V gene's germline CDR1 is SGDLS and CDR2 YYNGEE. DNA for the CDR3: TGTGCCAGCAGCGTAGAACTAGCGGGGGACAATGAGCAGTTCTTC. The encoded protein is CASSVELAGDNEQFF.

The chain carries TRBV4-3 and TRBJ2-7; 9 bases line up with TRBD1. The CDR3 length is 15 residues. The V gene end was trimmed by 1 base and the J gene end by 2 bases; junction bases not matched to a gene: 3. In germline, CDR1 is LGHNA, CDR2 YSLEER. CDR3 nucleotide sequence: TGCGCCAGCAGCCAAGGGACAGGGGACCCCTACGAGCAGTACTTC. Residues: CASSQGTGDPYEQYF.

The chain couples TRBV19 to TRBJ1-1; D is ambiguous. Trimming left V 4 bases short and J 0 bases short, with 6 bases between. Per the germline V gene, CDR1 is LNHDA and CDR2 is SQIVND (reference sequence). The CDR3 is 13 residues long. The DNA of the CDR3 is TGTGCCAGTAGTAGCGTGGTGAACACTGAAGCTTTCTTT. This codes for CASSSVVNTEAFF.

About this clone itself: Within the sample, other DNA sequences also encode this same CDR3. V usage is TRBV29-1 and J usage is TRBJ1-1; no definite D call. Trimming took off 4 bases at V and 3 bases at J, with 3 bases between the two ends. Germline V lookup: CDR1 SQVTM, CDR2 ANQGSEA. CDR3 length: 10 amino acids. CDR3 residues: CSVGHTEAFF. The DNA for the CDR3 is TGCAGCGTTGGGCACACTGAAGCTTTCTTT.

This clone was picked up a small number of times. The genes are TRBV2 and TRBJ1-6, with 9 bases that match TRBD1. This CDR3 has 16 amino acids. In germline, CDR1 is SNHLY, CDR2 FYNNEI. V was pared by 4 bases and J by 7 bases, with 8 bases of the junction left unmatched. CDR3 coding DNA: TGTGCCAGCAGTGTGAATGTGGGACAGGGAAATTCACCCCTCCACTTT. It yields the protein CASSVNVGQGNSPLHF. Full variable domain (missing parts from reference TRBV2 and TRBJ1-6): EPEVTQTPSHQVTQMGQEVILRCVPISNHLYFYWYRQILGQKVEFLVSFYNNEISEKSEIFDDQFSVERPDGSNFTLKIRSTKLEDSAMYFCASSVNVGQGNSPLHFGNGTRLTVT.

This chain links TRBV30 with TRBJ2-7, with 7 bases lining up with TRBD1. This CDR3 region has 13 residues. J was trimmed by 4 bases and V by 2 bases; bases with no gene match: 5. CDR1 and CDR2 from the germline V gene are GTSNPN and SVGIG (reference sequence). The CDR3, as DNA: TGTGCCTGGAGTCGGGACAGTCCATACGAGCAGTACTTC. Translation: CAWSRDSPYEQYF. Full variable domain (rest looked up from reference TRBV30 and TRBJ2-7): SQTIHQWPATLVQPVGSPLSLECTVEGTSNPNLYWYRQAAGRGLQLLFYSVGIGQISSEVPQNLSASRPQDRQFILSSKKLLLSDSGFYLCAWSRDSPYEQYFGPGTRLTVT.

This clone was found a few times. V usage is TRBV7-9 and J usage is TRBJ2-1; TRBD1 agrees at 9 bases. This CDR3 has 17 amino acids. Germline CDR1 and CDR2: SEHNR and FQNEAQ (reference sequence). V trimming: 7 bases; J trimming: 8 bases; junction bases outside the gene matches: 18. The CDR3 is CASKYPGGQGMVDEQFF. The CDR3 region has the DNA TGTGCCAGCAAGTATCCCGGGGGACAGGGAATGGTAGATGAGCAGTTCTTC.

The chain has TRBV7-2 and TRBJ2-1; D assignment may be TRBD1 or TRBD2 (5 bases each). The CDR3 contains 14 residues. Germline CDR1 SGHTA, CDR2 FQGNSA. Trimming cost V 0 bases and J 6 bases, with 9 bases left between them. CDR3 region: CASSLAGRSNEQFF. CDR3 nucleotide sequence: TGTGCCAGCAGCTTAGCGGGACGGAGCAATGAGCAGTTCTTC.

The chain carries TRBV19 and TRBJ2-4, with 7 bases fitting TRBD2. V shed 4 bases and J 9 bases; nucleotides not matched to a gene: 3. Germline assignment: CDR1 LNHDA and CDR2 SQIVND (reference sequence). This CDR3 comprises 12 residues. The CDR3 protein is CASSSTGGIQYF. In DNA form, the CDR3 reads TGTGCCAGTAGTAGCACGGGGGGCATTCAGTACTTC.

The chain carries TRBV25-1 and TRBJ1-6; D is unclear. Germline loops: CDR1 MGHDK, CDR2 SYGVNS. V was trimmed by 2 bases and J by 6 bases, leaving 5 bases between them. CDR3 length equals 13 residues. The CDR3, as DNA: TGTGCCAGCAGTGAAGTCTCTAATTCACCCCTCCACTTT. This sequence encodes CASSEVSNSPLHF.

The CDR3 DNA sequence: TGCAGCGACGGGACTACCCTCTACGAGCAGTACTTC. Translation: CSDGTTLYEQYF. The chain joins TRBV29-1 to TRBJ2-7; TRBD2 matches at 7 bases. CDR1 SQVTM and CDR2 ANQGSEA come from the germline V gene. V lost 7 bases to trimming and J lost 3 bases; unmatched junction nucleotides: 6. The CDR3 length is 12 residues.

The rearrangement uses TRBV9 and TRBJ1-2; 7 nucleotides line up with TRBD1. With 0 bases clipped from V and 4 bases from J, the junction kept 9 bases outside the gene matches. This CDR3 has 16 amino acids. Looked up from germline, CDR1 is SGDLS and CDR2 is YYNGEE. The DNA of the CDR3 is TGTGCCAGCAGCGTAGGGACAGGAAGTCGGATCTATGGCTACACCTTC. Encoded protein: CASSVGTGSRIYGYTF.

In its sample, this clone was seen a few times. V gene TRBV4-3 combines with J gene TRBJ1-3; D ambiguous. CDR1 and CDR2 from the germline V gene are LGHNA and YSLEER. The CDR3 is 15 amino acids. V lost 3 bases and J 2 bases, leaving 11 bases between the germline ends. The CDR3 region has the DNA TGCGCCAGCAGCCACGGGTCTAGGGCTGGAAACACCATATATTTT. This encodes CASSHGSRAGNTIYF.

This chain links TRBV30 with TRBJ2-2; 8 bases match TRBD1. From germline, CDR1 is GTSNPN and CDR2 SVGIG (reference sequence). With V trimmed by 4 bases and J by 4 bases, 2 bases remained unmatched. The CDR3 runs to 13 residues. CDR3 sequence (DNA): TGTGCCTGGACCAGGGGGCTCACCGGGGAGCTGTTTTTT. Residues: CAWTRGLTGELFF.

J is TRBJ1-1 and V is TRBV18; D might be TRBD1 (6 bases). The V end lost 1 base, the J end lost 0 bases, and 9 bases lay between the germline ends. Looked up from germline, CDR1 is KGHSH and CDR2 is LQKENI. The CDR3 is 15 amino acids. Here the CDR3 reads CASSPQGDMNTEAFF. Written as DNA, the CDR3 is TGTGCCAGCTCACCACAGGGGGATATGAACACTGAAGCTTTCTTT.

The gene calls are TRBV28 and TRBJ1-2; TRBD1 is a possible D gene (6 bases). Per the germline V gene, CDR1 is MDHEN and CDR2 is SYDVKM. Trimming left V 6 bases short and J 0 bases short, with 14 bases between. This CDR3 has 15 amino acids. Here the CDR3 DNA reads TGTGCCAGCAGCCCCACGGGACACCCTAACTATGGCTACACCTTC. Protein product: CASSPTGHPNYGYTF.